This T cell receptor beta chain came from a study of T cell changes during pregnancy in multiple sclerosis. V was pared by 4 bases and J by 4 bases, with 3 bases of the junction left unmatched. Germline V gene data show CDR1 as SQVTM and CDR2 as ANQGSEA. This CDR3 is built from 12 residues. The protocol was immunoSEQ multiplex PCR, while the TCRdb copy is restricted to in-frame clones and leaves out a portion. The sample includes over 50,000 clones, about nine tenths of them seen just once. The rearrangement uses TRBV29-1 and TRBJ1-2; 7 bases line up with TRBD1. The sample here was peripheral blood, taken in the first trimester of pregnancy. The origin of this receptor is a female donor with multiple sclerosis, enrolled in a pregnancy study. The CDR3 loop reads CSVVGDSYGYTF. CDR3 DNA: TGCAGCGTTGTTGGGGACAGCTATGGCTACACCTTC.